The TCR beta chain described here comes from a study of T cell repertoires in cytomegalovirus infection. Study in general: HLA-C-restricted CMV epitopes, recently identified, and well-studied HLA-B-restricted ones were used by the study. Matching HLA type, along with CMV infection, was indicated by public TCR beta signatures. Study findings and constraints: In two of eight donors, the top clonotype was HLA-C-restricted CMV-specific.

As regards this clonotype: Its antigen is as yet unknown.

Trimming took 4 bases from V and 0 from J, leaving 14 bases between them. The V gene's germline CDR1 is SGDLS and CDR2 YYNGEE. CDR3 size: 16 residues. TCRdb analysed the reads with MiXCR anew, one entry per CDR3 protein. The sample has about 830,000 distinct CDR3 sequences, around a third seen once; the top ten hold 9.5% to 15%. The gene calls are TRBV9 and TRBJ2-1; possibly TRBD2 for D (6 bases). The sample consisted of cultured CD8+ T cells from PBMCs, taken from culture after CMV antigen stimulation. This receptor was identified in a human donor in good health (CMV status not recorded). Some clones in this sample may be carry-over from other donors' samples. The CDR3 coding sequence is TGTGCCAGCAGCCAGGGCCGGGGGAGCTCCTACAATGAGCAGTTCTTC. Translated: CASSQGRGSSYNEQFF.